This T cell receptor beta chain was sequenced for a study of beta chain features in type 1 diabetes. This CDR3 comprises 16 residues. J gave up 8 bases and V 3 bases, and 10 bases lay outside the gene matches. Germline assignment: CDR1 LGHNA and CDR2 YSLEER. Expressed TCRB transcripts were sequenced, since all the RNA that had been isolated was reverse transcribed. Only in-frame clones appear in the TCRdb table, and some are missing; sequencing was by immunoSEQ multiplex PCR. The sample yields hundreds of thousands of clones, around 12% seen once. The chain recombines TRBV4-3 with TRBJ2-3; 11 nucleotides agree with TRBD2. This receptor was obtained from a man aged 18 to 35 in good health. The sequencing sample was made of naive CD4+ T cells from blood. The CDR3 DNA follows: TGCGCCAGCAGCCAGGGTAGCGGGGGGGCAGGAGGTACGCAGTATTTT. Its translation is CASSQGSGGAGGTQYF.